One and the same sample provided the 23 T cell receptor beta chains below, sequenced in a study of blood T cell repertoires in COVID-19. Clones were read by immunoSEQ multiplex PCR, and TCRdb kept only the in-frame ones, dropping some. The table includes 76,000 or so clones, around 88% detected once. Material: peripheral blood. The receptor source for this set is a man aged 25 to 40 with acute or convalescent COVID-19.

The CDR3 nucleotides are TGCGCCAGCAGCGGCGGGAGAGGGGCCTACAATGAGCAGTTCTTC. This translates into CASSGGRGAYNEQFF. This chain connects TRBV5-1 to TRBJ2-1; 7 bases match TRBD2. The J segment lost 2 bases and the V segment lost 4 bases, leaving 6 bases of the junction unmatched. This CDR3 comprises 15 residues. CDR1 and CDR2 (germline): SGHRS, YFSETQ.

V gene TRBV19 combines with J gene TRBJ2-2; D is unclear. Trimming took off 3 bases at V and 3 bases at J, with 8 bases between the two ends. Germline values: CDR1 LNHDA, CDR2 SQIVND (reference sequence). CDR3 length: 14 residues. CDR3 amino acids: CASSMSPHTGELFF. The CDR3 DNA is TGTGCCAGTAGTATGAGCCCCCACACCGGGGAGCTGTTTTTT.

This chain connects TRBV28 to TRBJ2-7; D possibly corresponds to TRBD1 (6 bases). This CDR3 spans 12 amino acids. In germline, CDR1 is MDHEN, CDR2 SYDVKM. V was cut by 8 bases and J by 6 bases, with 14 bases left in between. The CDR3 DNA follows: TGTGCCAGCGAGGGGGTCCGACGCGAGCAGTACTTC. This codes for CASEGVRREQYF.

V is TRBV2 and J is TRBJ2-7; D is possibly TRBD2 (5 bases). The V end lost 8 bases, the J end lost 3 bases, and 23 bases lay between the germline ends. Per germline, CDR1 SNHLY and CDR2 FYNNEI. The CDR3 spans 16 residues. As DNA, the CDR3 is TGTGCCAGCTACCCCGCACGAGGGATAGTGATCTACGAGCAGTACTTC. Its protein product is CASYPARGIVIYEQYF.

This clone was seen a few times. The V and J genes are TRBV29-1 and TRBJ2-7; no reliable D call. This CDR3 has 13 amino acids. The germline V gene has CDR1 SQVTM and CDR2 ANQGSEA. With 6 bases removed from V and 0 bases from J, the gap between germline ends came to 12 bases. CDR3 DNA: TGCAGCGTACGTTCGCCTATCTCCTACGAGCAGTACTTC. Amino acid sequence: CSVRSPISYEQYF.

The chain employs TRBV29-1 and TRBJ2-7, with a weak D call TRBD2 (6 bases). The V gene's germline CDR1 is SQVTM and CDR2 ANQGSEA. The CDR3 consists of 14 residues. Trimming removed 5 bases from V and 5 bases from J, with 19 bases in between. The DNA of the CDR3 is TGCAGCGTTTTGTCCCGGGACTCGTGGAACGAGCAGTACTTC. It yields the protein CSVLSRDSWNEQYF.

The CDR3 DNA sequence: TGCAGCGTGGTGGGAACTAGCGGGAGTGAAGATTCAGATACGCAGTATTTT. This codes for CSVVGTSGSEDSDTQYF. The V and J genes are TRBV29-1 and TRBJ2-3, with TRBD2 identical over 11 bases. V was clipped by 6 bases and J by 4 bases; unmatched bases: 15. The CDR3 spans 17 residues. From germline, CDR1 is SQVTM and CDR2 ANQGSEA.

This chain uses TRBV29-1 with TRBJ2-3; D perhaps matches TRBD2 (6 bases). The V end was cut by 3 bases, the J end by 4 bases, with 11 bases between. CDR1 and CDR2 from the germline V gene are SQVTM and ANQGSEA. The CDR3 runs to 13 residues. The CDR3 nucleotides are TGCAGCGTTGACGTCGGGAGTGCAGATACGCAGTATTTT. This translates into CSVDVGSADTQYF.

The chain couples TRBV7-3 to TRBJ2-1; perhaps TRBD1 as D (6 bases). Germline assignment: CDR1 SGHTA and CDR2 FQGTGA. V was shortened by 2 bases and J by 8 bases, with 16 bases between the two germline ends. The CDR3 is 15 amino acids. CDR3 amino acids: CASSLQGLLGDEQFF. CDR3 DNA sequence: TGTGCCAGCAGCTTACAGGGGTTACTGGGCGATGAGCAGTTCTTC.

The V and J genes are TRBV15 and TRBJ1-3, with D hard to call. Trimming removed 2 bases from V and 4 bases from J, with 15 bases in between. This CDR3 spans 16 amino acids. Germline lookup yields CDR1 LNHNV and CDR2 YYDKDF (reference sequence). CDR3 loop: CATSRLPLLSGNTIYF. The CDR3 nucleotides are TGTGCCACCAGCAGACTTCCTCTTCTGTCCGGAAACACCATATATTTT.

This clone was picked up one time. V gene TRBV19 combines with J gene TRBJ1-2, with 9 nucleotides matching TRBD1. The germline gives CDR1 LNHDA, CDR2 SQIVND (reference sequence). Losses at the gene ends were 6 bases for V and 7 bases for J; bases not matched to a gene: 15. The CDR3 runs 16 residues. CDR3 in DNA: TGTGCCAGTAGAAGTTTCTCCGGGACAGGGATGTCTGGCTACACCTTC. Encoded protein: CASRSFSGTGMSGYTF.

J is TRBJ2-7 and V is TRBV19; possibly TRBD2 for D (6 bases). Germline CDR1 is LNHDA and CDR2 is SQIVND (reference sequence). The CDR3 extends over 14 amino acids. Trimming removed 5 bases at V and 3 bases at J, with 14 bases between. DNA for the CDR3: TGTGCCAGTAGTCCCACCAGGCGGGACTACGAGCAGTACTTC. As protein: CASSPTRRDYEQYF.

CDR3 protein: CASSYEGDYGYTF. CDR3 bases: TGTGCCAGCAGTTACGAGGGGGACTATGGCTACACCTTC. V is TRBV6-5 and J is TRBJ1-2; D is possibly TRBD1 (6 bases). Per the germline V gene, CDR1 is MNHEY and CDR2 is SVGAGI. The V end lost 2 bases, the J end lost 3 bases, and 7 bases lay between the germline ends. The CDR3 has 13 residues.

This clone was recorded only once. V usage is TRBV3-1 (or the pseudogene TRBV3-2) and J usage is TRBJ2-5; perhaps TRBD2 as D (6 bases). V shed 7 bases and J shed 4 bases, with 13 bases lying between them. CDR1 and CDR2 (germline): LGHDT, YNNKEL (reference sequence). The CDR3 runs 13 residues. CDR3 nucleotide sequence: TGTGCCAGCAATCTGGGGAGGAGAGAGACCCAGTACTTC. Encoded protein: CASNLGRRETQYF.

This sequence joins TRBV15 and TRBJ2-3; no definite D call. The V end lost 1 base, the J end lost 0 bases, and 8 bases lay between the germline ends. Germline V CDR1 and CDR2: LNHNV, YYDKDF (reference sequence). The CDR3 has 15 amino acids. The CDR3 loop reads CATSRVQRSTDTQYF. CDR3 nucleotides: TGTGCCACCAGCAGAGTTCAGCGAAGCACAGATACGCAGTATTTT.

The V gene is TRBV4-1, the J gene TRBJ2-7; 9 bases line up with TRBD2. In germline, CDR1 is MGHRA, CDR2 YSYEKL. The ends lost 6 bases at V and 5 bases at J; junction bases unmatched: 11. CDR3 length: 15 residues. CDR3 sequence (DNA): TGCGCCAGCAGTCAACCTTTAGCGGGAGCCAACGAGCAGTACTTC. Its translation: CASSQPLAGANEQYF.

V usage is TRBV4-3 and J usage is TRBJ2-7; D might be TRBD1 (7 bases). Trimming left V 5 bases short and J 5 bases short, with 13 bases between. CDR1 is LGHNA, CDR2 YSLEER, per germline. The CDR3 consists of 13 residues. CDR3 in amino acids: CASSFRRGDEQYF. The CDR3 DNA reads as TGCGCCAGCAGCTTTCGCAGGGGGGACGAGCAGTACTTC.

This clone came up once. CDR3 coding DNA: TGTGCCACCAGCAGAGGAGACATAGGCAATCAGCCCCAGCATTTT. It translates to CATSRGDIGNQPQHF. The genes are TRBV15 and TRBJ1-5, with unresolved D. This CDR3 has 15 residues. Per germline, CDR1 LNHNV and CDR2 YYDKDF (reference sequence). With 1 base removed from V and 2 bases from J, the gap between germline ends came to 9 bases.

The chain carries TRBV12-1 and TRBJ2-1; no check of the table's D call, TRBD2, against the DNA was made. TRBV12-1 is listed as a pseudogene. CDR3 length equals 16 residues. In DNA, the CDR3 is TGTGCCAGCAGCTCCTCGGGACTAGCGGGTTGGGGTGAGCAGTTCTTC. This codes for CASSSSGLAGWGEQFF.

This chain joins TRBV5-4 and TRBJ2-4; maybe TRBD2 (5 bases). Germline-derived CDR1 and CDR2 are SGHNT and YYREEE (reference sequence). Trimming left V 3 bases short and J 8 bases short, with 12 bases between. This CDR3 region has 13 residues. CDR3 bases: TGTGCCAGCAGCTGGACCGACGGGGACATTCAGTACTTC. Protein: CASSWTDGDIQYF.

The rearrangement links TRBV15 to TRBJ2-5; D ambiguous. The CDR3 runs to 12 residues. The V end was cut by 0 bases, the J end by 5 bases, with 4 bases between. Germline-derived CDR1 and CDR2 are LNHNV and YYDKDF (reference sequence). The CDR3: CATSRDSETQYF. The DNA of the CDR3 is TGTGCCACCAGCAGAGATTCTGAGACCCAGTACTTC.

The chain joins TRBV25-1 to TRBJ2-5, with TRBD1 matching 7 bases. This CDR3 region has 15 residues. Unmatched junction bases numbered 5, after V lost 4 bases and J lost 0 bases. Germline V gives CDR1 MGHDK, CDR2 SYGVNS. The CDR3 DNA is TGTGCCAGCAGTGGGACAGGTAAGTACCAAGAGACCCAGTACTTC. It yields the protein CASSGTGKYQETQYF.

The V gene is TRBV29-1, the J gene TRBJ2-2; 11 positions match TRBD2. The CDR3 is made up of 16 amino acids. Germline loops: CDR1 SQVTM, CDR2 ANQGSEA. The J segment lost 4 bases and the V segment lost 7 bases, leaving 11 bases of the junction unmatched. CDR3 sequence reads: CSAYTTSGSLTGELFF. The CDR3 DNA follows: TGCAGCGCTTATACTACTAGCGGGAGTCTCACCGGGGAGCTGTTTTTT.